This entry lists 26 T cell receptor beta chains sequenced from one sample in a study of T cell responses to AZD1222 COVID-19 vaccine. Some clones are missing from TCRdb's copy, which holds only in-frame ones; the method was immunoSEQ multiplex PCR. The data show around 85,000 clones, 80% to 90% seen once. The specimen comprised peripheral blood, sampled on day 0 of AZD1222 vaccination. The receptors originated from an adult in good health.

This chain uses TRBV10-3 with TRBJ2-1; 14 nucleotides align to TRBD2. The germline CDR1 and CDR2 sequences are ENHRY and SYGVKD. The CDR3 spans 17 residues. Trimming at V came to 10 bases and at J to 4 bases, leaving 12 bases not matched to a gene. The CDR3 loop reads CATRASGTSGSYNEQFF. Written as DNA, the CDR3 is TGTGCCACCAGGGCATCCGGGACTAGCGGGAGTTACAATGAGCAGTTCTTC.

This sequence joins TRBV19 and TRBJ2-1; 9 bases line up with TRBD2. CDR3 length: 15 residues. In germline, CDR1 is LNHDA, CDR2 SQIVND (reference sequence). J lost 0 bases, V lost 6 bases, and 3 bases had no gene match. The CDR3 nucleotides read TGTGCCAGTAGCGGTAGCGGGAGCTCCTACAATGAGCAGTTCTTC. It translates to CASSGSGSSYNEQFF.

This clone was recorded once. V is TRBV12-3 or TRBV12-4 and J is TRBJ2-7, with D uncertain. V lost 0 bases to trimming and J lost 10 bases, with 10 bases between them. The CDR3 sequence is 12 residues long. DNA for the CDR3: TGTGCCAGCAGTTTAGCCGTACCAGTCCAGTACTTC. Protein sequence: CASSLAVPVQYF.

This chain connects TRBV27 to TRBJ1-2, with unresolved D. CDR1 is MNHEY and CDR2 is SMNVEV in the germline V gene (reference sequence). V was cut by 6 bases and J by 3 bases, with 11 bases left in between. This CDR3 is 13 amino acids long. The CDR3, as DNA: TGTGCCAGCAGGGGGAACAATGACTATGGCTACACCTTC. Protein: CASRGNNDYGYTF.

This chain joins TRBV28 and TRBJ2-4, with a tentative D call TRBD1 (5 bases). The ends were cut back, 2 bases at V and 4 bases at J, with 9 bases in the middle. Per germline, CDR1 MDHEN and CDR2 SYDVKM. This CDR3 is built from 14 residues. Here the CDR3 DNA reads TGTGCCAGCAGTTTAATCAGGGCTAAAAACATTCAGTACTTC. The encoded protein is CASSLIRAKNIQYF.

The rearrangement links TRBV10-1 to TRBJ2-3; no definite D call. V dropped 7 bases and J dropped 3 bases, with 11 bases sitting between them. The germline V gene encodes CDR1 WNHNN and CDR2 SYGVQD (reference sequence). The CDR3 sequence is 13 residues long. The CDR3 region has the DNA TGCGCCAGCACCCCCAAAAATACAGATACGCAGTATTTT. Amino acids: CASTPKNTDTQYF.

The CDR3 DNA sequence: TGCGCCAGCAGCTTTACAGGGGGATCCCAAGAGACCCAGTACTTC. Residues: CASSFTGGSQETQYF. The V and J genes are TRBV5-1 and TRBJ2-5; 8 bases line up with TRBD1. Unmatched junction bases numbered 4, after V lost 2 bases and J lost 1 base. Germline loops: CDR1 SGHRS, CDR2 YFSETQ. CDR3 length equals 15 residues.

The V and J genes are TRBV11-2 and TRBJ2-5; D may be TRBD2 (6 bases). The ends were cut back, 6 bases at V and 4 bases at J, with 9 bases in the middle. The CDR3 runs 12 residues. Germline assignment: CDR1 SGHAT and CDR2 FQNNGV. The CDR3 protein is CASRMGGETQYF. CDR3 bases: TGTGCCAGCAGAATGGGGGGAGAGACCCAGTACTTC.

The V call is TRBV3-1 (or the pseudogene TRBV3-2), the J call TRBJ2-5; D could derive from TRBD1 or TRBD2 (5 bases each). This CDR3 has 14 amino acids. CDR1 and CDR2 (germline): LGHDT, YNNKEL (reference sequence). V was shortened by 0 bases and J by 5 bases, with 10 bases between the two germline ends. CDR3 sequence (DNA): TGTGCCAGCAGCCAAGATACTGGGACCGAGACCCAGTACTTC. This codes for CASSQDTGTETQYF.

The V and J genes are TRBV30 and TRBJ2-5, with D possibly being TRBD2 (6 bases). Per germline, CDR1 GTSNPN and CDR2 SVGIG (reference sequence). Trimming took 2 bases from V and 2 from J, leaving 6 bases between them. The CDR3 contains 12 residues. CDR3 residues: CAWSRGQETQYF. In DNA, the CDR3 is TGTGCCTGGAGTCGGGGGCAAGAGACCCAGTACTTC.

The CDR3 loop is CATAGEDEQFF. The CDR3 bases are TGTGCCACCGCCGGAGAGGATGAGCAGTTCTTC. The chain has TRBV24-1 and TRBJ2-1; D is unresolved. Germline-derived CDR1 and CDR2 are KGHDR and SFDVKD. V lost 9 bases and J lost 8, with 10 bases in between. The CDR3 totals 11 residues.

This rearrangement joins TRBV29-1 to TRBJ1-5; 7 nucleotides agree with TRBD1. Trimming cost V 7 bases and J 7 bases; bases outside gene matches: 7. Germline loops: CDR1 SQVTM, CDR2 ANQGSEA. CDR3 length: 12 amino acids. The DNA for the CDR3 is TGCAGCGCCCGACAGGGAGACCAGCCCCAGCATTTT. It specifies CSARQGDQPQHF.

This chain uses TRBV5-4 with TRBJ2-7; D gene uncertain. The CDR3 covers 15 residues. Germline V gives CDR1 SGHNT, CDR2 YYREEE (reference sequence). V lost 0 bases and J 0 bases, leaving 10 bases between the germline ends. CDR3 nucleotides: TGTGCCAGCAGCTTGGGGCACGGGCCCTCCTACGAGCAGTACTTC. It codes for CASSLGHGPSYEQYF.

The V call is TRBV24-1, the J call TRBJ2-1, with D possibly matching TRBD2 (5 bases). The CDR3 runs to 18 residues. Germline values: CDR1 KGHDR, CDR2 SFDVKD. V lost 10 bases and J 4 bases, leaving 28 bases between the germline ends. The CDR3 is CATSPSPRGADPYNEQFF. DNA for the CDR3: TGTGCCACATCCCCATCCCCCCGAGGAGCGGATCCTTACAATGAGCAGTTCTTC.

This clone was picked up a small number of times. The chain has TRBV6-2 or TRBV6-3 and TRBJ1-2; a possible D gene is TRBD1 (6 bases). There are 15 residues in the CDR3. CDR1 is MNHEY and CDR2 is SVGEGT in the germline V gene. Trimming stripped 0 bases from V and 7 bases from J, with 15 bases between. This chain's CDR3 is CASSYSRQGSGGYTF. CDR3 nucleotide sequence: TGTGCCAGCAGTTACTCTCGCCAGGGGAGCGGTGGCTACACCTTC.

The chain carries TRBV24-1 and TRBJ1-2; unclear D gene. CDR3 length: 16 residues. Germline V gene lookup returns CDR1 KGHDR and CDR2 SFDVKD. V was pared by 3 bases and J by 0 bases, with 13 bases between. The CDR3 DNA follows: TGTGCCACCAGTGATCCGCTAGTCCCTTCTAACTATGGCTACACCTTC. Translation gives CATSDPLVPSNYGYTF.

This clone was picked up one time. The rearrangement uses TRBV4-1 and TRBJ1-1; perhaps TRBD1 as D (5 bases). V shed 0 bases and J shed 2 bases, with 10 bases lying between them. The CDR3 has 15 amino acids. CDR1 and CDR2 (germline): MGHRA, YSYEKL. The CDR3: CASSQDSGINTEAFF. CDR3 sequence (DNA): TGCGCCAGCAGCCAAGATTCAGGGATAAACACTGAAGCTTTCTTT.

This clone was counted between two and nine times. This chain's CDR3 is CASSLVSGDNEQFF. The CDR3 DNA reads as TGTGCCAGCAGCTTAGTATCAGGGGACAATGAGCAGTTCTTC. The chain combines TRBV11-1 with TRBJ2-1; D may be TRBD1 (6 bases). V lost 1 base to trimming and J lost 5 bases, with 9 bases between them. The CDR3 is made up of 14 amino acids. Germline V gives CDR1 SGHAT, CDR2 FQDESV (reference sequence). The variable domain in full, with the rest retrieved from reference TRBV11-1 and TRBJ2-1, is EAEVAQSPRYKITEKSQAVAFWCDPISGHATLYWYRQILGQGPELLVQFQDESVVDDSQLPKDRFSAERLKGVDSTLKIQPAELGDSAMYLCASSLVSGDNEQFFGPGTRLTVL.

J is TRBJ1-4 and V is TRBV18; D possibly corresponds to TRBD1 (6 bases). Deletions cut 4 bases from V and 13 bases from J, with 16 bases between. CDR3 length equals 13 residues. CDR1 is KGHSH, CDR2 LQKENI, per germline. Written as DNA, the CDR3 is TGTGCCAGCTCACGTGGGGGCATCCGGGGACTGTTTTTT. It yields the protein CASSRGGIRGLFF.

The V and J genes are TRBV6-5 and TRBJ1-5, with TRBD1 matching 8 bases. CDR3 length: 15 amino acids. Germline V CDR1 and CDR2: MNHEY, SVGAGI. J was trimmed by 6 bases and V by 5 bases; bases with no gene match: 9. The CDR3 DNA reads TGTGCCAGCAGTCCAGGGGGCGCGGGGGGTCAGCCCCAGCATTTT. Its translation is CASSPGGAGGQPQHF.

The CDR3 loop is CAWSAVGTEAFF. CDR3 sequence (DNA): TGTGCCTGGAGTGCCGTGGGCACTGAAGCTTTCTTT. The chain is built from TRBV30 and TRBJ1-1; D call uncertain. The V end was cut by 1 base, the J end by 4 bases, with 7 bases between. This CDR3 is 12 amino acids long. The germline V gene encodes CDR1 GTSNPN and CDR2 SVGIG (reference sequence).

V usage is TRBV11-2 and J usage is TRBJ1-3; TRBD1 is a possible D gene (6 bases). CDR1 and CDR2 from the germline V gene are SGHAT and FQNNGV. The CDR3 is 15 residues long. V was trimmed by 0 bases and J by 4 bases, leaving 10 bases between them. CDR3 amino acids: CASSLDRGAGNTIYF. The CDR3 region has the DNA TGTGCCAGCAGCTTAGATCGGGGGGCAGGAAACACCATATATTTT. The complete variable domain, with remaining parts taken from reference TRBV11-2 and TRBJ1-3, reads EAGVAQSPRYKIIEKRQSVAFWCNPISGHATLYWYQQILGQGPKLLIQFQNNGVVDDSQLPKDRFSAERLKGVDSTLKIQPAKLEDSAVYLCASSLDRGAGNTIYFGEGSWLTVV.

This rearrangement joins TRBV20-1 to TRBJ2-7, with 8 bases lining up with TRBD1. Germline CDR1 and CDR2: DFQATT and SNEGSKA (reference sequence). Trimming cost V 6 bases and J 4 bases; bases outside gene matches: 2. The CDR3 has 11 amino acids. The CDR3, as DNA: TGCAGTGCAGGACAGGGTTACGAGCAGTACTTC. This encodes CSAGQGYEQYF.

The chain carries TRBV6-2 or TRBV6-3 and TRBJ2-3; 12 bases fit TRBD2. The CDR3 runs to 16 residues. Trimming removed 2 bases from V and 6 bases from J; junction bases left unmatched: 6. Germline CDR1 MNHEY, CDR2 SVGEGT. The CDR3 nucleotides read TGTGCCAGCAGTTACGGACTAGCGGGGTCCGTGGATACGCAGTATTTT. Translated: CASSYGLAGSVDTQYF.

This clone was recorded a few times. The chain uses TRBV6-5 and TRBJ2-5, with D perhaps TRBD2 (7 bases). V was shortened by 11 bases and J by 6 bases, with 16 bases between the two germline ends. The length of the CDR3 is 12 residues. Per germline, CDR1 MNHEY and CDR2 SVGAGI. Written as DNA, the CDR3 is TGTGCCGGAGGGGGGAGGGGTCAGACCCAGTACTTC. It specifies CAGGGRGQTQYF.

The gene calls are TRBV12-5 and TRBJ2-7; TRBD1 matches 8 bases. Germline V gene sequence: CDR1 LGHNT, CDR2 FRNRAP. The CDR3 spans 15 residues. V gave up 6 bases and J gave up 3 bases; unmatched junction bases: 10. CDR3 DNA sequence: TGTGCTAGTGGCGAAGGACAGGGAGCGAGCTACGAGCAGTACTTC. It yields the protein CASGEGQGASYEQYF.